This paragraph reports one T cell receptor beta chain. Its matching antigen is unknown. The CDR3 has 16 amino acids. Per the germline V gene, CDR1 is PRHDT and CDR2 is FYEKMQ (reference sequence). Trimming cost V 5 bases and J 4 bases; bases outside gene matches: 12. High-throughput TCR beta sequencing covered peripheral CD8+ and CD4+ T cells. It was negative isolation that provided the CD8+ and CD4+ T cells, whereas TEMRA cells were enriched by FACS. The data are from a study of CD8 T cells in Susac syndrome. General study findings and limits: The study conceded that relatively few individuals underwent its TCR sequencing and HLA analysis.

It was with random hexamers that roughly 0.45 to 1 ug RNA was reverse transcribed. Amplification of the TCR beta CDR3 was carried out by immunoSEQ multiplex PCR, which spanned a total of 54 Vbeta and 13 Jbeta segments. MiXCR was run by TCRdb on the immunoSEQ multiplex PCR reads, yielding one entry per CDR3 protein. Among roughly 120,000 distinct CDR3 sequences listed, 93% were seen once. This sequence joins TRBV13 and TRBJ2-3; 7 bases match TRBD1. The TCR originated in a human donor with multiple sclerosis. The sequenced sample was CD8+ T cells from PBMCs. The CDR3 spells CASSPETGRESDTQYF. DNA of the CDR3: TGTGCCAGCAGCCCCGAGACAGGGAGAGAATCAGATACGCAGTATTTT. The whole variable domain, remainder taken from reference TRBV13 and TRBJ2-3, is AAGVIQSPRHLIKEKRETATLKCYPIPRHDTVYWYQQGPGQDPQFLISFYEKMQSDKGSIPDRFSAQQFSDYHSELNMSSLELGDSALYFCASSPETGRESDTQYFGPGTRLTVL.